These 5 T cell receptor beta chains came from one sample sequenced in a study of technical replicates of blood from a few donors. Sequenced by immunoSEQ multiplex PCR; TCRdb stores in-frame clones only, minus some. The data hold 60,000 to 85,000 clones, with approximately 97% observed a single time. The source material was T cells isolated from PBMCs. The receptors shown here come from a human donor in good health.

This chain links TRBV2 with TRBJ1-6; D remains unclear. The germline V and J ends were trimmed by 1 base and 8 bases, with 6 bases remaining between them. This CDR3 is 13 amino acids long. The V gene's germline CDR1 is SNHLY and CDR2 FYNNEI. The DNA of the CDR3 is TGTGCCAGCAGTGAAGTTAGAGATTCACCCCTCCACTTT. This encodes CASSEVRDSPLHF.

This chain connects TRBV6-1 to TRBJ1-1; no clear D gene. Deletions cut 6 bases from V and 1 base from J, with 15 bases between. Germline loops: CDR1 MNHNS, CDR2 SASEGT. This CDR3 region has 15 residues. The CDR3 nucleotides are TGTGCCAGCAGGGGAGTACATAATTCGAACACTGAAGCTTTCTTT. Translation: CASRGVHNSNTEAFF.

The CDR3 DNA follows: TGTGCCAGCTCACCACCGAGCGGGCTGAACACTGAAGCTTTCTTT. The encoded protein is CASSPPSGLNTEAFF. The V and J genes are TRBV18 and TRBJ1-1, with D unclear. Trimming took 0 bases from V and 0 from J, leaving 8 bases between them. The CDR3 spans 15 residues. The germline V gene has CDR1 KGHSH and CDR2 LQKENI. Full variable domain (outside the CDR3, taken from reference TRBV18 and TRBJ1-1): NAGVMQNPRHLVRRRGQEARLRCSPMKGHSHVYWYRQLPEEGLKFMVYLQKENIIDESGMPKERFSAEFPKEGPSILRIQQVVRGDSAAYFCASSPPSGLNTEAFFGQGTRLTVV.

This chain connects TRBV7-9 to TRBJ1-6; D perhaps matches TRBD1 (6 bases). Trimming removed 6 bases from V and 14 bases from J, with 17 bases in between. Germline V lookup: CDR1 SEHNR, CDR2 FQNEAQ (reference sequence). CDR3 length: 13 amino acids. CDR3 nucleotide sequence: TGTGCCAGCAGTCCAGGGGCTTCGTTCACCCTCCACTTT. It is translated as CASSPGASFTLHF.

This clone was seen just once. The gene calls are TRBV6-5 and TRBJ1-5; D ambiguous. The CDR3 contains 13 residues. Trimming stripped 5 bases from V and 4 bases from J, with 9 bases between. Germline V gene lookup returns CDR1 MNHEY and CDR2 SVGAGI. CDR3 DNA: TGTGCCAGCAGTGCGGCTCCTAATCAGCCCCAGCATTTT. Protein sequence: CASSAAPNQPQHF.